This T cell receptor (beta chain) is from a study of coeliac disease. Study-level background: Coeliac patients had newly diagnosed active disease, refractory type I disease, or gluten-free diet control.

The germline V gene encodes CDR1 MDHEN and CDR2 SYDVKM. With 3 bases clipped from V and 4 bases from J, the junction kept 9 bases outside the gene matches. The CDR3 is made up of 16 amino acids. Only in-frame clones appear in the TCRdb table, and some are missing; sequencing was by immunoSEQ multiplex PCR. The sample carries about 8,000 clones, 57% recorded once. The table lists this clone with a few counts. Its specificity is not known. Study-level findings and limits: Control samples showed higher TRB and TRG clonality than intraepithelial and lamina propria samples in active celiac disease. Most TRB amino acid sequences occurred in only one sample.

Each fraction contributed one roughly 500,000-cell aliquot for sequencing. The chain employs TRBV28 and TRBJ2-5; 9 bases agree with TRBD2. The sequencing input was intraepithelial lymphocytes from the gut. The clonotype comes from a woman in her sixties with celiac disease. The CDR3 protein is CASSLYYSGGTETQYF. CDR3 in DNA: TGTGCCAGCAGTTTGTATTATAGCGGGGGCACAGAGACCCAGTACTTC.